The entry below gives a single T cell receptor (beta chain) sequence along with its context. The data were obtained in a study of blood T cell repertoires in COVID-19. For the study at large: Sources were T cells, B-cell-depleted T cells, or PBMCs; the material itself was cDNA or gDNA.

CDR1 is MNHNS, CDR2 SASEGT, per germline. V gave up 0 bases and J gave up 3 bases; unmatched junction bases: 9. There are 18 residues in the CDR3. The protocol was immunoSEQ multiplex PCR, while the TCRdb copy is restricted to in-frame clones and leaves out a portion. This sample carries about 100,000 clones, roughly 90% of them seen once, and the ten largest clones take 2.1%. The source of this sequence is a man aged 45-65 years with active COVID-19. The source material was peripheral blood. The V call is TRBV6-1, the J call TRBJ2-2, with TRBD2 identical over 8 bases. DNA for the CDR3: TGTGCCAGCAGTGAAGCGATTGGCGGGGGGCCTGACACCGGGGAGCTGTTTTTT. It translates to CASSEAIGGGPDTGELFF.